The clone carrying this TCR beta chain was recorded a few times. Its antigen is undetermined. This sample's time point: persistent/refractory GD, antithyroid drugs over 5 years with positive TRAb. TCR sequences were obtained from RNA taken from PBMCs. Germline-derived CDR1 and CDR2 are MNHEY and SVGEGT. The CDR3 is 17 residues long. V lost 6 bases to trimming and J lost 3 bases; unmatched junction nucleotides: 12. This entry comes from a study of regulatory T cells in long-lasting Graves disease. Overall study context: The term persistent Graves' disease signified upward of 5 years on antithyroid drugs with positive TSH receptor antibodies.

Construction of TCR beta libraries relied on iRepertoire HTBI primers and on Arm-PCR targeting CDR3 regions. Source study methods: Overall, samples carried approximately 60 TRBV and approximately 14 TRBJ segments. TCRdb analysed the multiplex PCR reads with MiXCR anew, one entry per CDR3 protein. The V and J calls were not made by the authors but by TCRdb's processing. The repertoire holds about 660,000 distinct CDR3 sequences, with roughly 30% as singletons. The study's findings and limits: Accuracy might have suffered from few samples.

The sample was peripheral blood mononuclear cells (PBMCs), taken when the disease was refractory, from a patient treated with antithyroid drugs. The chain couples TRBV6-2 or TRBV6-3 to TRBJ1-4, with TRBD1 matching over 8 bases. The receptor was derived from a female donor with Graves disease. The CDR3 loop is CASRPGTGLFSNEKLFF. In nucleotides, the CDR3 is TGTGCCAGCAGACCCGGGACAGGTCTATTCTCTAATGAAAAACTGTTTTTT.